The 14 T cell receptor beta chains below all came from one sample that was sequenced in a study of control samples from healthy donors and cancer patients. Data came from immunoSEQ multiplex PCR; TCRdb stores just in-frame clones and leaves some out. The table includes some 150,000 clones, about 89% detected once. The sample was blood. The receptor set was obtained from a man aged 18-30 years in good health.

V and J are TRBV7-6 and TRBJ2-3; D might be TRBD1 (6 bases). The V end was cut by 2 bases, the J end by 0 bases, with 12 bases between. CDR3 size: 16 residues. The V gene's germline CDR1 is SGHVS and CDR2 FNYEAQ. In nucleotides, the CDR3 is TGTGCCAGCAGCTTACGACAGGCCCTCAGCACAGATACGCAGTATTTT. Its protein product is CASSLRQALSTDTQYF.

The chain uses TRBV4-3 and TRBJ1-4; possible D gene TRBD1, 6 bases. CDR1 LGHNA and CDR2 YSLEER come from the germline V gene. V lost 3 bases and J lost 7, with 21 bases in between. The CDR3 loop spans 17 amino acids. In DNA form, the CDR3 reads TGCGCCAGCAGCCAGCTCCAGGGGTTAGGGGGGGTTGAAAAACTGTTTTTT. It is translated as CASSQLQGLGGVEKLFF.

The chain's CDR3 is CASSQDPWVGTEAFF. In nucleotides, the CDR3 is TGCGCCAGCAGCCAGGATCCCTGGGTAGGCACTGAAGCTTTCTTT. V gene TRBV4-1 combines with J gene TRBJ1-1; D remains ambiguous. The length of the CDR3 is 15 residues. Germline CDR1 MGHRA, CDR2 YSYEKL. Trimming took off 3 bases at V and 4 bases at J, with 15 bases between the two ends.

V usage is TRBV7-2 and J usage is TRBJ1-4; 12 bases agree with TRBD1. V shed 5 bases and J 10 bases; nucleotides not matched to a gene: 8. The germline CDR1 and CDR2 sequences are SGHTA and FQGNSA. The CDR3 contains 15 residues. In DNA, the CDR3 is TGTGCCAGCAGCCCGGCGGGACAGGGGGCGTCAAAACTGTTTTTT. Amino acids: CASSPAGQGASKLFF. Using reference TRBV7-2 and TRBJ1-4 for the parts outside the CDR3, the full variable domain is GAGVSQSPSNKVTEKGKDVELRCDPISGHTALYWYRQSLGQGLEFLIYFQGNSAPDKSGLPSDRFSAERTGGSVSTLTIQRTQQEDSAVYLCASSPAGQGASKLFFGSGTQLSVL.

The chain couples TRBV11-2 to TRBJ2-3, with TRBD1 matching 9 bases. Germline trimming cut 5 bases from V and 3 bases from J; bases unmatched to any gene: 6. CDR3 size: 15 residues. Germline values: CDR1 SGHAT, CDR2 FQNNGV. The CDR3 DNA sequence: TGTGCCAGCAGCCAGGGACAGGGTAGGACAGATACGCAGTATTTT. Its protein product is CASSQGQGRTDTQYF.

The chain combines TRBV7-6 with TRBJ1-3; D remains ambiguous. CDR3 length equals 16 residues. The V end was cut by 4 bases, the J end by 4 bases, with 17 bases between. The V gene's germline CDR1 is SGHVS and CDR2 FNYEAQ. CDR3 bases: TGTGCCAGCAGCTCCCAAGGTTTGGGTGCAGGAAACACCATATATTTT. Residues: CASSSQGLGAGNTIYF.

The chain combines TRBV4-1 with TRBJ1-2, with D unclear. This CDR3 contains 14 residues. V gave up 4 bases and J gave up 6 bases, with 15 bases separating them. The germline CDR1 and CDR2 sequences are MGHRA and YSYEKL. CDR3 amino acids: CASSPSVRRDGYTF. In nucleotides, the CDR3 is TGCGCCAGCAGCCCATCGGTAAGGAGGGATGGCTACACCTTC.

The rearrangement links TRBV7-2 to TRBJ1-1; 10 bases match TRBD1. The length of the CDR3 is 14 residues. From germline, CDR1 is SGHTA and CDR2 FQGNSA. After removal of 2 bases from V and 10 bases from J, the junction contained 7 bases not matched to a gene. CDR3 sequence (DNA): TGTGCCAGCAGCTTACGGGGACAGGGGCGCGGAGCTTTCTTT. Translation: CASSLRGQGRGAFF. The variable domain in full, completed from reference TRBV7-2 and TRBJ1-1, reads GAGVSQSPSNKVTEKGKDVELRCDPISGHTALYWYRQSLGQGLEFLIYFQGNSAPDKSGLPSDRFSAERTGGSVSTLTIQRTQQEDSAVYLCASSLRGQGRGAFFGQGTRLTVV.

The rearrangement links TRBV28 to TRBJ1-6, with 8 positions matching TRBD1. The ends lost 10 bases at V and 6 bases at J; junction bases unmatched: 8. The CDR3 covers 14 residues. Germline CDR1 MDHEN, CDR2 SYDVKM. The CDR3, as DNA: TGTGCCACCTACCGGACAGGGAGTAATTCACCCCTCCACTTT. Residues: CATYRTGSNSPLHF.

The chain carries TRBV28 and TRBJ1-2; TRBD1 matches 7 bases. In germline, CDR1 is MDHEN, CDR2 SYDVKM. The CDR3 has 15 residues. With 4 bases clipped from V and 7 bases from J, the junction kept 12 bases outside the gene matches. This chain's CDR3 is CASSSLAGTVGGYTF. DNA for the CDR3: TGTGCCAGCAGTTCGTTAGCCGGGACAGTCGGTGGCTACACCTTC.

The J gene is TRBJ2-2, the V gene TRBV5-4; 7 bases match TRBD1. CDR1 and CDR2 (germline): SGHNT, YYREEE (reference sequence). Trimming at V came to 5 bases and at J to 4 bases, leaving 11 bases not matched to a gene. The CDR3 runs 16 residues. The CDR3 here is CASSQTGVVGTGELFF. The CDR3 DNA follows: TGTGCCAGCAGTCAAACAGGGGTGGTTGGCACCGGGGAGCTGTTTTTT.

This chain links TRBV6-5 with TRBJ2-3; 7 bases map to TRBD2. The CDR3 contains 15 residues. Trimming removed 4 bases from V and 0 bases from J; junction bases left unmatched: 4. Per germline, CDR1 MNHEY and CDR2 SVGAGI. The CDR3 bases are TGTGCCAGCAGTTTAAGCGGGATTAGCACAGATACGCAGTATTTT. This sequence encodes CASSLSGISTDTQYF.

On this clone: Other DNA sequences within the sample encode an identical CDR3. The chain links TRBV4-2 to TRBJ2-7, with TRBD1 as a possible D gene (5 bases). Trimming shortened V by 4 bases and J by 4 bases, and 11 bases separated the two germline ends. Germline V lookup: CDR1 LGHNA, CDR2 YNFKEQ. The CDR3 runs 13 residues. CDR3 protein: CASSPPDSYEQYF. In nucleotides, the CDR3 is TGTGCCAGCAGCCCACCTGACAGTTACGAGCAGTACTTC.

V usage is TRBV3-1 (or the pseudogene TRBV3-2) and J usage is TRBJ1-6; D is perhaps TRBD1 (5 bases). Germline V gene data show CDR1 as LGHDT and CDR2 as YNNKEL (reference sequence). Trimming cost V 8 bases and J 8 bases, with 10 bases left between them. The CDR3 has 12 residues. The CDR3 reads CASLGRDSPLHF. CDR3 sequence (DNA): TGTGCCAGCCTGGGGCGGGATTCACCCCTCCACTTT.